These T cell receptor beta chains were read from a single sample in a study of identical twins. TCRdb ran MiXCR on the 5' RACE reads and lists one entry per CDR3 protein. The table has some 1,700,000 distinct CDR3 sequences, more than 30% seen once; the top ten hold more than 0.25%. Sequenced input: cord blood. All receptors derive from a newborn girl in good health. The CDR3 runs from the conserved cysteine through the conserved F or W. Fields, in order: D gene, J gene, CDR3 length, V gene, clone size, CDR3 protein, CDR3 DNA. A D gene is named only where the DNA matches it firmly. For some rows the clone size is stated as once, few or many, or as a class when expanded; others skip it.

d_call: TRBD2
j_call: TRBJ2-3
cdr3_length: 16
v_call: TRBV20-1
clone_size: -
cdr3_aa: CSARDPGGGSTDTQYF
cdr3_nt: TGCAGTGCTAGAGATCCGGGCGGGGGAAGCACAGATACGCAGTATTTT

d_call: TRBD1
j_call: TRBJ2-3
cdr3_length: 15
v_call: TRBV4-1
clone_size: -
cdr3_aa: CASSRTGGPPDTQYF
cdr3_nt: TGTGCCAGCAGCCGGACAGGGGGGCCCCCAGATACGCAGTATTTT

d_call: TRBD2
j_call: TRBJ2-7
cdr3_length: 15
v_call: TRBV7-7
clone_size: few
cdr3_aa: CASSRTSGPTYEQYF
cdr3_nt: TGTGCCAGCAGCCGGACTAGCGGGCCGACCTACGAGCAGTACTTC

d_call: TRBD2
j_call: TRBJ2-1
cdr3_length: 16
v_call: TRBV4-2
clone_size: few
cdr3_aa: CASSAPGTSSYNEQFF
cdr3_nt: TGTGCCAGCAGCGCCCCCGGGACTAGTTCCTACAATGAGCAGTTCTTC

d_call: -
j_call: TRBJ1-1
cdr3_length: 14
v_call: TRBV5-1
clone_size: few
cdr3_aa: CASTETELNTEAFF
cdr3_nt: TGCGCCAGCACCGAGACAGAACTGAACACTGAAGCTTTCTTT

d_call: -
j_call: TRBJ2-1
cdr3_length: 13
v_call: TRBV25-1
clone_size: few
cdr3_aa: CASSDQPRGEQFF
cdr3_nt: TGTGCCAGCAGTGATCAGCCCCGGGGTGAGCAGTTCTTC

d_call: -
j_call: TRBJ1-1
cdr3_length: 13
v_call: TRBV6-5
clone_size: -
cdr3_aa: CASSYSALTEAFF
cdr3_nt: TGTGCCAGCAGTTACTCGGCCCTCACTGAAGCTTTCTTT

d_call: -
j_call: TRBJ1-1
cdr3_length: 15
v_call: TRBV7-2
clone_size: once
cdr3_aa: CASSFGRVVNTEAFF
cdr3_nt: TGTGCCAGCAGCTTCGGCAGGGTGGTGAACACTGAAGCTTTCTTT

d_call: -
j_call: TRBJ2-7
cdr3_length: 15
v_call: TRBV5-1
clone_size: few
cdr3_aa: CASSLGGAAYNEQYF
cdr3_nt: TGCGCCAGCAGCTTGGGGGGGGCCGCCTACAATGAGCAGTACTTC

d_call: TRBD2
j_call: TRBJ2-3
cdr3_length: 13
v_call: TRBV12-3/TRBV12-4
clone_size: few
cdr3_aa: CASRRLAPDTQYF
cdr3_nt: TGTGCCAGCAGGAGACTAGCGCCAGATACGCAGTATTTT

d_call: -
j_call: TRBJ1-4
cdr3_length: 13
v_call: TRBV20-1
clone_size: -
cdr3_aa: CSARQQGGEKLFF
cdr3_nt: TGCAGTGCTAGGCAGCAGGGCGGCGAAAAACTGTTTTTT

d_call: -
j_call: TRBJ2-1
cdr3_length: 16
v_call: TRBV21-1
clone_size: few
cdr3_aa: CASSKDSQGGHNEQFF
cdr3_nt: TGTGCCAGCAGCAAAGACAGCCAGGGGGGGCACAATGAGCAGTTCTTC

d_call: TRBD2
j_call: TRBJ2-5
cdr3_length: 14
v_call: TRBV5-1
clone_size: -
cdr3_aa: CASSPTSGEETQYF
cdr3_nt: TGCGCCAGCAGCCCTACTAGCGGGGAAGAGACCCAGTACTTC

d_call: -
j_call: TRBJ1-2
cdr3_length: 12
v_call: TRBV20-1
clone_size: -
cdr3_aa: CSALIPGYGYTF
cdr3_nt: TGCAGTGCCCTGATTCCTGGCTATGGCTACACCTTC

d_call: TRBD2
j_call: TRBJ2-1
cdr3_length: 15
v_call: TRBV11-1
clone_size: -
cdr3_aa: CASRLGFSGRNEQFF
cdr3_nt: TGTGCCAGCAGGCTAGGCTTTAGCGGGAGGAATGAGCAGTTCTTC

d_call: TRBD2
j_call: TRBJ2-7
cdr3_length: 12
v_call: TRBV20-1
clone_size: -
cdr3_aa: CSARGGSVEQYF
cdr3_nt: TGCAGTGCTAGGGGGGGGAGTGTCGAGCAGTACTTC

d_call: -
j_call: TRBJ2-3
cdr3_length: 16
v_call: TRBV5-1
clone_size: many
cdr3_aa: CASSLRLALYTDTQYF
cdr3_nt: TGCGCCAGCAGCTTGCGGCTAGCCTTATACACAGATACGCAGTATTTT

d_call: TRBD1
j_call: TRBJ1-6
cdr3_length: 15
v_call: TRBV28
clone_size: -
cdr3_aa: CASTPTGPYNSPLHF
cdr3_nt: TGTGCCAGCACCCCGACAGGGCCTTATAATTCACCCCTCCACTTT

d_call: TRBD1
j_call: TRBJ1-5
cdr3_length: 15
v_call: TRBV20-1
clone_size: -
cdr3_aa: CSARWTGGGNQPQHF
cdr3_nt: TGCAGTGCCCGGTGGACAGGAGGGGGCAATCAGCCCCAGCATTTT

d_call: TRBD2
j_call: TRBJ2-3
cdr3_length: 16
v_call: TRBV12-3/TRBV12-4
clone_size: few
cdr3_aa: CASSSPSGALTDTQYF
cdr3_nt: TGTGCCAGCAGTTCTCCTAGCGGGGCCCTCACAGATACGCAGTATTTT

d_call: -
j_call: TRBJ2-1
cdr3_length: 12
v_call: TRBV27
clone_size: few
cdr3_aa: CASSGVYSEQFF
cdr3_nt: TGTGCCAGCAGCGGGGTTTATAGTGAGCAGTTCTTC

d_call: TRBD2
j_call: TRBJ2-3
cdr3_length: 18
v_call: TRBV3-1
clone_size: -
cdr3_aa: CASSQESLAGVSTDTQYF
cdr3_nt: TGTGCCAGTAGCCAAGAGAGTTTAGCGGGGGTTAGCACAGATACGCAGTATTTT

d_call: TRBD2
j_call: TRBJ2-7
cdr3_length: 15
v_call: TRBV3-1
clone_size: -
cdr3_aa: CASSYLAGVTYEQYF
cdr3_nt: TGTGCCAGCAGCTACCTAGCGGGGGTCACATACGAGCAGTACTTC

d_call: -
j_call: TRBJ2-1
cdr3_length: 18
v_call: TRBV10-3
clone_size: -
cdr3_aa: CAISEEELATSSYNEQFF
cdr3_nt: TGTGCCATCAGTGAGGAAGAGTTAGCGACGAGCTCCTACAATGAGCAGTTCTTC

d_call: -
j_call: TRBJ2-1
cdr3_length: 11
v_call: TRBV20-1
clone_size: few
cdr3_aa: CSARSLSEQFF
cdr3_nt: TGCAGTGCTAGATCCCTTAGTGAGCAGTTCTTC

d_call: TRBD2
j_call: TRBJ2-7
cdr3_length: 15
v_call: TRBV20-1
clone_size: once
cdr3_aa: CSARRRGYVYNEQYF
cdr3_nt: TGCAGTGCTAGAAGGCGGGGGTATGTCTACAATGAGCAGTACTTC

d_call: TRBD2
j_call: TRBJ2-4
cdr3_length: 16
v_call: TRBV7-2
clone_size: few
cdr3_aa: CASSRVSGREKNIQYF
cdr3_nt: TGTGCCAGCAGCAGAGTGAGCGGGAGAGAGAAAAACATTCAGTACTTC

d_call: -
j_call: TRBJ2-1
cdr3_length: 16
v_call: TRBV20-1
clone_size: -
cdr3_aa: CSARKFRPDSYNEQFF
cdr3_nt: TGCAGTGCTAGAAAGTTTCGACCTGACTCCTACAATGAGCAGTTCTTC

d_call: -
j_call: TRBJ1-5
cdr3_length: 17
v_call: TRBV7-8
clone_size: -
cdr3_aa: CASSLARGRNSNQPQHF
cdr3_nt: TGTGCCAGCAGCTTAGCGCGGGGGCGGAATAGCAATCAGCCCCAGCATTTT

d_call: -
j_call: TRBJ2-4
cdr3_length: 14
v_call: TRBV19
clone_size: -
cdr3_aa: CASSSLIAKNIQYF
cdr3_nt: TGTGCCAGTAGCTCCCTTATAGCCAAAAACATTCAGTACTTC

d_call: -
j_call: TRBJ2-7
cdr3_length: 12
v_call: TRBV11-1
clone_size: -
cdr3_aa: CASSLVAVEQYF
cdr3_nt: TGTGCCAGCAGCTTAGTAGCCGTTGAGCAGTACTTC

d_call: -
j_call: TRBJ1-2
cdr3_length: 13
v_call: TRBV7-9
clone_size: -
cdr3_aa: CASGGRENYGYTF
cdr3_nt: TGTGCCAGCGGCGGCAGGGAGAACTATGGCTACACCTTC

d_call: -
j_call: TRBJ1-2
cdr3_length: 12
v_call: TRBV19
clone_size: once
cdr3_aa: CASSWELGGCTF
cdr3_nt: TGTGCCAGTAGTTGGGAGTTAGGTGGCTGCACCTTC

d_call: -
j_call: TRBJ2-3
cdr3_length: 15
v_call: TRBV4-1
clone_size: -
cdr3_aa: CASSPPLSSTDTQYF
cdr3_nt: TGCGCCAGCAGCCCCCCTCTCAGTAGCACAGATACGCAGTATTTT

d_call: -
j_call: TRBJ1-1
cdr3_length: 16
v_call: TRBV7-8
clone_size: -
cdr3_aa: CASSAPRDNLNTEAFF
cdr3_nt: TGTGCCAGCAGCGCGCCTCGGGACAACCTTAACACTGAAGCTTTCTTT

d_call: -
j_call: TRBJ1-5
cdr3_length: 16
v_call: TRBV5-1
clone_size: few
cdr3_aa: CASSLAPRSSNQPQHF
cdr3_nt: TGCGCCAGCAGCTTGGCCCCTCGGTCTAGCAATCAGCCCCAGCATTTT

d_call: TRBD2
j_call: TRBJ2-5
cdr3_length: 17
v_call: TRBV3-1
clone_size: few
cdr3_aa: CASSQTGLAGYQETQYF
cdr3_nt: TGTGCCAGCAGCCAAACAGGACTAGCGGGTTACCAAGAGACCCAGTACTTC

d_call: TRBD1
j_call: TRBJ1-6
cdr3_length: 16
v_call: TRBV2
clone_size: -
cdr3_aa: CASSEAGGQGYSPLHF
cdr3_nt: TGTGCCAGCAGTGAAGCGGGGGGACAGGGATATTCACCCCTCCACTTT

d_call: TRBD1
j_call: TRBJ1-4
cdr3_length: 17
v_call: TRBV28
clone_size: -
cdr3_aa: CASSLFGRGDRGEKLFF
cdr3_nt: TGTGCCAGCAGTTTATTCGGCCGCGGGGACAGGGGAGAAAAACTGTTTTTT

d_call: -
j_call: TRBJ2-7
cdr3_length: 16
v_call: TRBV9
clone_size: few
cdr3_aa: CASSVEGGSLHYEQYF
cdr3_nt: TGTGCCAGCAGCGTAGAGGGGGGGTCTCTTCACTACGAGCAGTACTTC

d_call: -
j_call: TRBJ1-2
cdr3_length: 13
v_call: TRBV6-1
clone_size: few
cdr3_aa: CASSDPGGYGYTF
cdr3_nt: TGTGCCAGCAGTGATCCGGGGGGGTATGGCTACACCTTC

d_call: -
j_call: TRBJ2-3
cdr3_length: 16
v_call: TRBV7-8
clone_size: few
cdr3_aa: CASSLWRFFYTDTQYF
cdr3_nt: TGTGCCAGCAGCTTATGGCGGTTTTTTTACACAGATACGCAGTATTTT

d_call: -
j_call: TRBJ2-1
cdr3_length: 14
v_call: TRBV7-2
clone_size: many
cdr3_aa: CASSLRRDYNEQFF
cdr3_nt: TGTGCCAGCAGCTTAAGGCGGGACTACAATGAGCAGTTCTTC